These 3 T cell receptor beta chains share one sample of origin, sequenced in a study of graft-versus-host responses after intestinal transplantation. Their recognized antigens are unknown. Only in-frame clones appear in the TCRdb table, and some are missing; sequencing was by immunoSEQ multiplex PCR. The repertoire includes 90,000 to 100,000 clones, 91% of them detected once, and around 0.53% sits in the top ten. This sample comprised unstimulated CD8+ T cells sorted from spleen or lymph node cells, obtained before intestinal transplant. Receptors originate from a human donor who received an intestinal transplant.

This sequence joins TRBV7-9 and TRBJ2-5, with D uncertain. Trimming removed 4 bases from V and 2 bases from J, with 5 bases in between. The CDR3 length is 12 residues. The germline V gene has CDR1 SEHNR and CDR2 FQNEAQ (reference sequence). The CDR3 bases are TGTGCCAGCAGCTACCTACAAGAGACCCAGTACTTC. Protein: CASSYLQETQYF.

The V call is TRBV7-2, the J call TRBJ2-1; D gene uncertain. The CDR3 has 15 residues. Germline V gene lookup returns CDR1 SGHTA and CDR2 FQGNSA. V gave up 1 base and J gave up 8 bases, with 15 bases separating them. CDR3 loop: CASSLVPPHLDEQFF. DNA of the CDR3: TGTGCCAGCAGCTTAGTCCCACCCCACTTGGATGAGCAGTTCTTC.

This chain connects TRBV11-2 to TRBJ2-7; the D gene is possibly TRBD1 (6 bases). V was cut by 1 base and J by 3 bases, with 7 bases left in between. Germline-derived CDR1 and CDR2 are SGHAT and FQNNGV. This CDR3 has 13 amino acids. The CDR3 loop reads CASSLGTDYEQYF. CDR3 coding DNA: TGTGCCAGCAGCTTAGGGACAGACTACGAGCAGTACTTC. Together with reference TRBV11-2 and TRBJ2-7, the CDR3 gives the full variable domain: EAGVAQSPRYKIIEKRQSVAFWCNPISGHATLYWYQQILGQGPKLLIQFQNNGVVDDSQLPKDRFSAERLKGVDSTLKIQPAKLEDSAVYLCASSLGTDYEQYFGPGTRLTVT.